This T cell receptor beta chain was profiled in a study of regulatory T cells in long-lasting Graves disease. Time point defined: newly diagnosed GD, antithyroid drugs for less than 3 months. Making the TCR library involved RNA that had been extracted from PBMCs. The junction had 10 bases not matched to a gene; V was cut back by 6 bases and J by 3 bases. The length of the CDR3 is 16 residues. Sequencing libraries for TCR beta were prepared with iRepertoire HTBI primers and Arm-PCR of CDR3 regions. Via MiXCR, TCRdb re-called the multiplex PCR reads, giving one row per CDR3 protein. This sample has some 500,000 distinct CDR3 sequences, with 15% to 20% found just once. This clonotype was detected ten times or more. These data also featured in a second study, about T cells in Graves' hyperthyroidism and ophthalmopathy.

The material was peripheral blood mononuclear cells (PBMCs), obtained at new diagnosis, from a patient treated with antithyroid drugs. This chain uses TRBV12-3 or TRBV12-4 with TRBJ2-1; TRBD2 matches at 8 bases. The sequence was obtained from a woman between 40 and 65 years old with Graves disease. The CDR3 reads CASSSGGGGGYNEQFF. The CDR3 DNA reads as TGTGCCAGCAGCTCCGGGGGGGGTGGTGGCTACAATGAGCAGTTCTTC.